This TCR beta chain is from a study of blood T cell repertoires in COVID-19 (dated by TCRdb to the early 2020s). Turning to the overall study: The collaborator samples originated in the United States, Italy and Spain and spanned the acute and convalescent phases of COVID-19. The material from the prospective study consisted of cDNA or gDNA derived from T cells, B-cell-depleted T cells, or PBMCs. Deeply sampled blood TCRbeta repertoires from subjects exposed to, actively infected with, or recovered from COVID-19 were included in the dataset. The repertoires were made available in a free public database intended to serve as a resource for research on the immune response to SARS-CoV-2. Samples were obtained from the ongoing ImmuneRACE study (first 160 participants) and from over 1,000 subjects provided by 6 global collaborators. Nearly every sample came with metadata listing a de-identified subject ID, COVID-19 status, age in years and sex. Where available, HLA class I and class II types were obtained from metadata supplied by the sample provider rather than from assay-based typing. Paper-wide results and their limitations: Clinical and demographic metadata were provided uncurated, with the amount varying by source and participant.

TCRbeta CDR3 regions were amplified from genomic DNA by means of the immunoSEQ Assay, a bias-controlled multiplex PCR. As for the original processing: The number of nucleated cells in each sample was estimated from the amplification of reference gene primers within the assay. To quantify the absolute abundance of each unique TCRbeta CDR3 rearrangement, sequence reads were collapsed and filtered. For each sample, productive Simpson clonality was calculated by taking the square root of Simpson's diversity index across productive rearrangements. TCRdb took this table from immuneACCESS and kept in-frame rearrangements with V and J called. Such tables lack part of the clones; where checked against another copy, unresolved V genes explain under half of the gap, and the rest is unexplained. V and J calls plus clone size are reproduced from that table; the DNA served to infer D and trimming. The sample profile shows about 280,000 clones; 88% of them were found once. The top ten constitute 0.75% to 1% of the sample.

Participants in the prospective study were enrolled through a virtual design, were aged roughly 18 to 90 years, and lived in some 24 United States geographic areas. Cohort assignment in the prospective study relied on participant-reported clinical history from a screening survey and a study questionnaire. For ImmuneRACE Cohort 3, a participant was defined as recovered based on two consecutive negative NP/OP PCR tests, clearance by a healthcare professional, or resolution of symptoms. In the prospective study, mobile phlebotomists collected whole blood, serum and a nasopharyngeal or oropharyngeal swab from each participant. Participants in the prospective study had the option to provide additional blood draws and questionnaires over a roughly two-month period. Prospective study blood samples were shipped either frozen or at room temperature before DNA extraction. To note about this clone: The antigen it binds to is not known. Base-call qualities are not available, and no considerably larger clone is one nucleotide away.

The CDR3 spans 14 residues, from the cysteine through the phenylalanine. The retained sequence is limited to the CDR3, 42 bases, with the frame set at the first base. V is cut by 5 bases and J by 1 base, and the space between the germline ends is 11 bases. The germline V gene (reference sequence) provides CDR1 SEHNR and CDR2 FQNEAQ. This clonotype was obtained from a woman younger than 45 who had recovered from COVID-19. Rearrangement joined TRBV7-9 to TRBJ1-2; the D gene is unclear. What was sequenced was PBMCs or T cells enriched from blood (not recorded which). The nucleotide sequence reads TGTGCCAGCAGCCCCGCGGGATTTAACTATGGCTACACCTTC. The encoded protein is CASSPAGFNYGYTF.